This T cell receptor (beta chain) was sequenced in a study of blood T cell repertoires in COVID-19. Study-level information: The cDNA or gDNA used as material had been derived from T cells, B-cell-depleted T cells, or PBMCs.

Here immunoSEQ multiplex PCR was the method, and the copy in TCRdb shows in-frame clones only, minus some. The sample holds over 100,000 clones; under 85% are singletons and the top ten take 12%. Germline lookup yields CDR1 MGHDK and CDR2 SYGVNS. CDR3 length: 12 amino acids. V was cut by 10 bases and J by 0 bases, with 10 bases left in between. The clonotype comes from a woman aged 60-75 years with acute or convalescent COVID-19. The sequenced sample consisted of peripheral blood. The V call is TRBV25-1, the J call TRBJ2-7, with D maybe TRBD1 (5 bases). The CDR3 sequence: CATRQSSYEQYF. CDR3 nucleotides: TGTGCCACGAGACAGAGCTCCTACGAGCAGTACTTC.